This T cell receptor (beta chain) stems from a study of blood T cells in healthy people across ages. Samples each yielded at least 6 micrograms of total RNA. Then a second PCR, running about 6 to 11 cycles, was carried out with a sample-barcoded 5' primer and a J-beta primer mix. All cDNA molecules were each tagged by a template-switch adaptor with 12 random nucleotides. TCRdb re-analysed the 5' RACE reads in MiXCR, keeping a single row per CDR3 protein. Of 600,000 to 850,000 distinct CDR3 sequences detected, roughly 25% appear once; the ten largest clones hold 9% to 9.5%. The sample also formed part of further work on T cells of mothers and their children. As reported in that work: Sequencing revealed no T cell clones that were persistent and microchimeric.

This clonotype originated in a boy aged 5-17 years in good health. Sequencing was carried out using blood.

The DNA for the CDR3 is TGCAGCGTCGACTCTGGGATAGAGACCCAGTACTTC. Protein: CSVDSGIETQYF. The gene calls are TRBV29-1 and TRBJ2-5; D ambiguous. The CDR3 totals 12 residues. With 6 bases removed from V and 4 bases from J, the gap between germline ends came to 12 bases. Germline CDR1 SQVTM, CDR2 ANQGSEA.